The 9 T cell receptor beta chains below were found in one sample sequenced in a study of OX40 agonist ivuxolimab in advanced cancers. Profiled with immunoSEQ multiplex PCR; TCRdb holds only in-frame clones, not every one. The table shows tens of thousands of clones, with approximately 80% occurring only once. Sequences were derived from CD4+ or CD8+ T cells sorted from blood, sampled in a trial of the OX40 agonist ivuxolimab. These receptors were collected from an adult with an advanced solid tumor such as melanoma, head and neck, liver or kidney cancer.

The V gene is TRBV28, the J gene TRBJ2-3, with TRBD2 matching over 9 bases. The CDR3 has 16 residues. CDR1 and CDR2 from the germline V gene are MDHEN and SYDVKM. The J segment lost 1 base and the V segment lost 3 bases, leaving 5 bases of the junction unmatched. CDR3 sequence: CASSFMRGGRTDTQYF. The DNA of the CDR3 is TGTGCCAGCAGTTTCATGCGGGGGGGCCGCACAGATACGCAGTATTTT.

V is TRBV19 and J is TRBJ1-2; 7 bases line up with TRBD1. This CDR3 spans 15 amino acids. Germline CDR1 is LNHDA and CDR2 is SQIVND (reference sequence). The V segment lost 4 bases and the J segment 4 bases; nucleotides outside the gene matches: 9. The DNA of the CDR3 is TGTGCCAGTAGTACACCTTCGACAGGGCGCTATGGCTACACCTTC. Its protein product is CASSTPSTGRYGYTF.

This chain joins TRBV30 and TRBJ2-5, with D maybe TRBD1 (6 bases). Trimming took 3 bases from V and 5 from J, leaving 22 bases between them. Germline loops: CDR1 GTSNPN, CDR2 SVGIG (reference sequence). CDR3 length equals 16 residues. The CDR3 protein is CAWRAPRQVEWETQYF. CDR3 nucleotides: TGTGCCTGGAGAGCCCCCCGACAGGTTGAATGGGAGACCCAGTACTTC.

V is TRBV5-1 and J is TRBJ2-1, with 9 positions matching TRBD1. V shed 2 bases and J 4 bases; nucleotides not matched to a gene: 4. This CDR3 has 15 residues. CDR1 SGHRS and CDR2 YFSETQ come from the germline V gene. The CDR3 is CASSLAGTGYNEQFF. The CDR3, as DNA: TGCGCCAGCAGCTTAGCCGGGACAGGGTACAATGAGCAGTTCTTC.

This clone appeared a single time. The CDR3 DNA is TGCAGCGTTGCAGGGGGCGCTGGGGCCAACGTCCTGACTTTC. Protein: CSVAGGAGANVLTF. The chain carries TRBV29-1 and TRBJ2-6, with TRBD1 matching 8 bases. Germline lookup yields CDR1 SQVTM and CDR2 ANQGSEA. This CDR3 comprises 14 residues. With 4 bases clipped from V and 2 bases from J, the junction kept 1 base outside the gene matches.

This rearrangement joins TRBV30 to TRBJ1-2, with D possibly TRBD1 on 5 matching bases. Germline V gives CDR1 GTSNPN, CDR2 SVGIG (reference sequence). Trimming cost V 2 bases and J 1 base, with 8 bases left between them. This CDR3 has 13 residues. CDR3 sequence: CAWSTGFNYGYTF. In nucleotides, the CDR3 is TGTGCCTGGAGTACAGGATTTAACTATGGCTACACCTTC. Full variable domain (missing parts from reference TRBV30 and TRBJ1-2): SQTIHQWPATLVQPVGSPLSLECTVEGTSNPNLYWYRQAAGRGLQLLFYSVGIGQISSEVPQNLSASRPQDRQFILSSKKLLLSDSGFYLCAWSTGFNYGYTFGSGTRLTVV.

In DNA form, the CDR3 reads TGTGCCAGCACCCAGGGACAGCCCCCTGGGGCCAACGTCCTGACTTTC. The encoded protein is CASTQGQPPGANVLTF. The J gene is TRBJ2-6, the V gene TRBV2, with TRBD1 identical over 7 bases. The CDR3 contains 16 residues. V lost 7 bases and J lost 2; bases outside the gene matches: 8. Per germline, CDR1 SNHLY and CDR2 FYNNEI.

This chain connects TRBV27 to TRBJ2-1; D possibly corresponds to TRBD2 (6 bases). This CDR3 contains 14 residues. CDR1 and CDR2 (germline): MNHEY, SMNVEV (reference sequence). V dropped 5 bases and J dropped 4 bases, with 12 bases sitting between them. Here the CDR3 DNA reads TGTGCCAGCAGTAAGGGACTCCCATACAATGAGCAGTTCTTC. Its translation: CASSKGLPYNEQFF.

The V gene is TRBV7-2, the J gene TRBJ2-7; D remains unclear. The CDR3 has 14 amino acids. In germline, CDR1 is SGHTA, CDR2 FQGNSA. Trimming removed 5 bases at V and 0 bases at J, with 11 bases between. CDR3 protein: CASSLGWPSYEQYF. CDR3 sequence (DNA): TGTGCCAGCAGCCTAGGCTGGCCCTCCTACGAGCAGTACTTC. The full variable domain, its missing parts supplied by reference TRBV7-2 and TRBJ2-7, is GAGVSQSPSNKVTEKGKDVELRCDPISGHTALYWYRQSLGQGLEFLIYFQGNSAPDKSGLPSDRFSAERTGGSVSTLTIQRTQQEDSAVYLCASSLGWPSYEQYFGPGTRLTVT.